The 25 T cell receptor beta chains below all came from one sample that was sequenced in a study of blood T cell repertoires in COVID-19. Clones were read by immunoSEQ multiplex PCR, and TCRdb kept only the in-frame ones, dropping some. The sample holds just over 30,000 clones, more than 70% seen once. Material: peripheral blood. These TCRs come from a woman between 40 and 50 years old with active or convalescent COVID-19.

The V call is TRBV7-9, the J call TRBJ1-4, with D unresolved. The length of the CDR3 is 16 residues. Looked up from germline, CDR1 is SEHNR and CDR2 is FQNEAQ (reference sequence). Between the trimmed V and J ends, which lost 5 bases and 1 base, there was a span of 14 bases. The DNA of the CDR3 is TGTGCCAGCAGCCCTACGGGAACTGTAACTAATGAAAAACTGTTTTTT. It codes for CASSPTGTVTNEKLFF. Supplemented by reference TRBV7-9 and TRBJ1-4, the full variable domain reads DTGVSQNPRHKITKRGQNVTFRCDPISEHNRLYWYRQTLGQGPEFLTYFQNEAQLEKSRLLSDRFSAERPKGSFSTLEIQRTEQGDSAMYLCASSPTGTVTNEKLFFGSGTQLSVL.

The J gene is TRBJ2-7, the V gene TRBV19; 7 nucleotides align to TRBD2. This CDR3 comprises 12 residues. Germline CDR1 LNHDA, CDR2 SQIVND (reference sequence). V gave up 3 bases and J gave up 7 bases; unmatched junction bases: 3. The CDR3 sequence is CASSMGGTEQYF. The DNA for the CDR3 is TGTGCCAGTAGTATGGGGGGGACGGAGCAGTACTTC.

This chain joins TRBV9 and TRBJ1-1; possible D gene TRBD1, 6 bases. Germline V lookup: CDR1 SGDLS, CDR2 YYNGEE. V was shortened by 0 bases and J by 1 base, with 16 bases between the two germline ends. The CDR3 sequence is 17 residues long. Here the CDR3 reads CASSVGEGGGTNTEAFF. DNA for the CDR3: TGTGCCAGCAGCGTAGGGGAGGGAGGGGGGACGAACACTGAAGCTTTCTTT.

In its sample, this clone was seen a few times. The J gene is TRBJ2-3, the V gene TRBV27; D is perhaps TRBD1 (5 bases). This CDR3 has 15 residues. Germline V lookup: CDR1 MNHEY, CDR2 SMNVEV (reference sequence). V was trimmed by 8 bases and J by 1 base, leaving 16 bases between them. As DNA, the CDR3 is TGTGCCAGCGGTCCGACAGCGCCTCGCACAGATACGCAGTATTTT. Protein product: CASGPTAPRTDTQYF.

V gene TRBV19 combines with J gene TRBJ1-6; D ambiguous. The CDR3 length is 15 residues. Germline CDR1 LNHDA, CDR2 SQIVND (reference sequence). The V and J ends lost 5 bases and 10 bases respectively, with 18 bases between them. CDR3 residues: CASSAAAGTESPLHF. CDR3 nucleotides: TGTGCCAGTAGTGCCGCCGCCGGCACGGAGTCACCCCTCCACTTT.

V is TRBV4-1 and J is TRBJ2-2, with D unresolved. The CDR3 runs 14 residues. CDR1 is MGHRA and CDR2 is YSYEKL in the germline V gene. V was cut by 1 base and J by 4 bases, with 7 bases left in between. The CDR3 DNA is TGCGCCAGCAGCCAAGGGGCCGTCACCGGGGAGCTGTTTTTT. Translation gives CASSQGAVTGELFF.

This chain uses TRBV5-6 with TRBJ1-2, with D perhaps TRBD1 (6 bases). Trimming shortened V by 5 bases and J by 5 bases, and 19 bases separated the two germline ends. The V gene's germline CDR1 is SGHDT and CDR2 YYEEEE. The CDR3 totals 15 residues. The CDR3 DNA reads as TGTGCCAGCAGTTCGGCCCCACAGGGTAATTATGGCTACACCTTC. The encoded protein is CASSSAPQGNYGYTF.

This sequence joins TRBV5-6 and TRBJ2-3, with TRBD2 as a possible D gene (5 bases). Trimming removed 2 bases at V and 5 bases at J, with 9 bases between. CDR3 length: 13 amino acids. Germline values: CDR1 SGHDT, CDR2 YYEEEE. This chain's CDR3 is CASSLLGGDTQYF. CDR3 nucleotides: TGTGCCAGCAGCTTACTAGGTGGAGATACGCAGTATTTT. Looking up the rest from reference TRBV5-6 and TRBJ2-3 gives the full variable domain: DAGVTQSPTHLIKTRGQQVTLRCSPKSGHDTVSWYQQALGQGPQFIFQYYEEEERQRGNFPDRFSGHQFPNYSSELNVNALLLGDSALYLCASSLLGGDTQYFGPGTRLTVL.

This rearrangement joins TRBV29-1 to TRBJ1-4; D gene uncertain. This CDR3 region has 12 residues. From germline, CDR1 is SQVTM and CDR2 ANQGSEA. V lost 7 bases to trimming and J lost 4 bases, with 10 bases between them. DNA of the CDR3: TGCAGCGCAGAGAACCATAATGAAAAACTGTTTTTT. Protein product: CSAENHNEKLFF.

The chain couples TRBV11-3 to TRBJ2-1, with D perhaps matching TRBD2 (6 bases). From germline, CDR1 is SGHNT and CDR2 YENEEA. CDR3 length equals 17 residues. Trimming removed 4 bases at V and 1 base at J, with 17 bases between. As DNA, the CDR3 is TGTGCCAGCAGCTCAGATAAGGGAGGATCTTCCTACAATGAGCAGTTCTTC. It codes for CASSSDKGGSSYNEQFF.

The V call is TRBV5-1, the J call TRBJ2-2, with 8 bases fitting TRBD2. Per the germline V gene, CDR1 is SGHRS and CDR2 is YFSETQ. Germline trimming cut 1 base from V and 6 bases from J; bases unmatched to any gene: 5. The CDR3 sequence is 15 residues long. The CDR3 coding sequence is TGCGCCAGCAGCTTGTCTGCTAGCGGGCCCGGGGAGCTGTTTTTT. The encoded protein is CASSLSASGPGELFF. The whole variable domain, filled in from reference TRBV5-1 and TRBJ2-2, reads KAGVTQTPRYLIKTRGQQVTLSCSPISGHRSVSWYQQTPGQGLQFLFEYFSETQRNKGNFPGRFSGRQFSNSRSEMNVSTLELGDSALYLCASSLSASGPGELFFGEGSRLTVL.

The rearrangement joins TRBV9 to TRBJ1-2, with 7 bases that match TRBD1. With V trimmed by 0 bases and J by 6 bases, 14 bases remained unmatched. The CDR3 covers 17 residues. Looked up from germline, CDR1 is SGDLS and CDR2 is YYNGEE. CDR3 residues: CASSVGVGGPLINGYTF. CDR3 DNA sequence: TGTGCCAGCAGCGTAGGGGTAGGGGGCCCCTTAATAAATGGCTACACCTTC. Together with reference TRBV9 and TRBJ1-2, the CDR3 gives the full variable domain: DSGVTQTPKHLITATGQRVTLRCSPRSGDLSVYWYQQSLDQGLQFLIQYYNGEERAKGNILERFSAQQFPDLHSELNLSSLELGDSALYFCASSVGVGGPLINGYTFGSGTRLTVV.

The CDR3 is CASSRGQGLNSPLHF. The CDR3 DNA is TGTGCCAGCAGCCGGGGACAGGGGTTGAATTCACCCCTCCACTTT. The genes are TRBV11-1 and TRBJ1-6, with 10 bases that match TRBD1. Trimming cost V 5 bases and J 7 bases; bases outside gene matches: 5. Germline-derived CDR1 and CDR2 are SGHAT and FQDESV (reference sequence). The length of the CDR3 is 15 residues.

V is TRBV7-2 and J is TRBJ1-4; D possibly corresponds to TRBD1 (6 bases). The CDR3 contains 12 residues. The germline V gene encodes CDR1 SGHTA and CDR2 FQGNSA. Trimming cost V 6 bases and J 13 bases, with 15 bases left between them. The CDR3 nucleotides are TGTGCCAGCAGTCCAGGGGCCTCTAGACTGTTTTTT. The encoded protein is CASSPGASRLFF.

This chain connects TRBV6-1 to TRBJ1-6, with D possibly being TRBD1 (5 bases). Germline V CDR1 and CDR2: MNHNS, SASEGT. Trimming stripped 1 base from V and 7 bases from J, with 11 bases between. The CDR3 is 15 residues long. The CDR3 is CASSEEKGRNSPLHF. The CDR3 region has the DNA TGTGCCAGCAGTGAAGAGAAGGGGCGGAATTCACCCCTCCACTTT.

The CDR3 DNA sequence: TGTGCCAGCAGCCCCCCCCGCAGGGTGGGAAACACCATATATTTT. This gives the protein CASSPPRRVGNTIYF. The chain recombines TRBV7-9 with TRBJ1-3, with TRBD1 as a possible D gene (5 bases). The CDR3 extends over 15 amino acids. Germline V lookup: CDR1 SEHNR, CDR2 FQNEAQ (reference sequence). V was clipped by 5 bases and J by 4 bases, with 15 bases between them.

This clone was observed once. This chain connects TRBV2 to TRBJ1-2; unclear D gene. Germline values: CDR1 SNHLY, CDR2 FYNNEI. The CDR3 is made up of 15 amino acids. Trimming shortened V by 3 bases and J by 8 bases, and 19 bases separated the two germline ends. DNA of the CDR3: TGTGCCAGCAGTGAGAGCGGGTTCCCCCGGGAGGGCTACACCTTC. The encoded protein is CASSESGFPREGYTF.

The chain links TRBV27 to TRBJ1-2; TRBD1 agrees at 9 bases. CDR3 length equals 17 residues. With 4 bases clipped from V and 0 bases from J, the junction kept 9 bases outside the gene matches. Germline V CDR1 and CDR2: MNHEY, SMNVEV (reference sequence). The CDR3 coding sequence is TGTGCCAGCAGTTCCCTGGCGACAGGGGGAGCTAACTATGGCTACACCTTC. Encoded protein: CASSSLATGGANYGYTF.

The rearrangement uses TRBV7-8 and TRBJ2-2; perhaps TRBD2 as D (6 bases). The CDR3 is made up of 16 amino acids. The germline gives CDR1 SGHVS, CDR2 FQNEAQ. The V end was cut by 0 bases, the J end by 5 bases, with 13 bases between. The CDR3 spells CASSLAGTASTGELFF. In nucleotides, the CDR3 is TGTGCCAGCAGCTTAGCCGGGACTGCCTCTACCGGGGAGCTGTTTTTT.

This clone was seen once. This chain joins TRBV4-3 and TRBJ2-1; 13 bases are a match to TRBD2. This CDR3 has 16 residues. Germline V gives CDR1 LGHNA, CDR2 YSLEER. J gave up 7 bases and V 1 base, and 4 bases lay outside the gene matches. CDR3 DNA sequence: TGCGCCAGCAGCCAAGCTACTAGCGGGGGGGCGAATGAGCAGTTCTTC. It encodes CASSQATSGGANEQFF.

This rearrangement joins TRBV27 to TRBJ1-5, with 7 bases fitting TRBD1. This CDR3 has 14 residues. V trimming: 8 bases; J trimming: 5 bases; junction bases outside the gene matches: 9. CDR1 is MNHEY, CDR2 SMNVEV, per germline (reference sequence). CDR3 bases: TGTGCCAGCCCAGCGACAGGGACTGATCAGCCCCAGCATTTT. It yields the protein CASPATGTDQPQHF.

The chain couples TRBV28 to TRBJ1-4; 8 bases line up with TRBD1. Looked up from germline, CDR1 is MDHEN and CDR2 is SYDVKM. The J segment lost 8 bases and the V segment lost 6 bases, leaving 8 bases of the junction unmatched. The CDR3 has 14 residues. The CDR3, as DNA: TGTGCCAGCAGCCCGGACAGGGAGCGCGAAAAACTGTTTTTT. Its protein is CASSPDREREKLFF.

This chain uses TRBV27 with TRBJ2-7; 7 positions agree with TRBD2. Germline loops: CDR1 MNHEY, CDR2 SMNVEV (reference sequence). The CDR3 is 13 amino acids. The trim removed 5 bases at V and 2 bases at J, leaving 3 bases unmatched. The CDR3 sequence: CASSRREAYEQYF. CDR3 coding DNA: TGTGCCAGCAGTCGCCGGGAGGCCTACGAGCAGTACTTC.

This sequence joins TRBV19 and TRBJ1-2; D is possibly TRBD1 (6 bases). Trimming stripped 0 bases from V and 8 bases from J, with 10 bases between. The CDR3 length is 13 residues. Germline-derived CDR1 and CDR2 are LNHDA and SQIVND (reference sequence). The CDR3 loop reads CASSIDTGLGYTF. CDR3 nucleotides: TGTGCCAGTAGTATAGACACAGGGCTCGGCTACACCTTC.

This rearrangement joins TRBV30 to TRBJ1-3; no reliable D call. This CDR3 has 15 amino acids. Per germline, CDR1 GTSNPN and CDR2 SVGIG (reference sequence). The V end was cut by 4 bases, the J end by 0 bases, with 13 bases between. The DNA of the CDR3 is TGTGCCTGGAACGTCCAGGCTTTCTCTGGAAACACCATATATTTT. The encoded protein is CAWNVQAFSGNTIYF. Drawing the rest from reference TRBV30 and TRBJ1-3, the complete variable domain is SQTIHQWPATLVQPVGSPLSLECTVEGTSNPNLYWYRQAAGRGLQLLFYSVGIGQISSEVPQNLSASRPQDRQFILSSKKLLLSDSGFYLCAWNVQAFSGNTIYFGEGSWLTVV.